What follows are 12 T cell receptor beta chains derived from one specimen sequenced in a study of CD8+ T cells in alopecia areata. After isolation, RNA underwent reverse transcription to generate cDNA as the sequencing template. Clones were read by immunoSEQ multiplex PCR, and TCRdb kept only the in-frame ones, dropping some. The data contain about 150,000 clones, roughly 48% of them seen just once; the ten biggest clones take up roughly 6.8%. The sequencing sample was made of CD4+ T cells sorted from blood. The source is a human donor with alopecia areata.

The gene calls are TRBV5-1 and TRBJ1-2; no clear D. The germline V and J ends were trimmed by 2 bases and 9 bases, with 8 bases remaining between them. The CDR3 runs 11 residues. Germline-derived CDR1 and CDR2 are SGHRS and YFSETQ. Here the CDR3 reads CASSFGDRYTF. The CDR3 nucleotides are TGCGCCAGCAGCTTTGGGGATCGCTACACCTTC.

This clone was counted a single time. This CDR3 reads CASSLFQQGNQPQHF. Written as DNA, the CDR3 is TGTGCCAGCAGTCTCTTCCAGCAGGGCAATCAGCCCCAGCATTTT. This rearrangement joins TRBV2 to TRBJ1-5; D is uncertain. V lost 5 bases and J lost 2, with 13 bases in between. The CDR3 has 15 residues. Germline CDR1 is SNHLY and CDR2 is FYNNEI.

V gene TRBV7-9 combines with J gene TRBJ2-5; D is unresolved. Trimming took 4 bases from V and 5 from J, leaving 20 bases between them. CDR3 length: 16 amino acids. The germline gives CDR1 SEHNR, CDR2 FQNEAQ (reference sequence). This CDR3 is CASSSPLPNALETQYF. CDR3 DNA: TGTGCCAGCAGCTCGCCCCTACCTAACGCTTTGGAGACCCAGTACTTC.

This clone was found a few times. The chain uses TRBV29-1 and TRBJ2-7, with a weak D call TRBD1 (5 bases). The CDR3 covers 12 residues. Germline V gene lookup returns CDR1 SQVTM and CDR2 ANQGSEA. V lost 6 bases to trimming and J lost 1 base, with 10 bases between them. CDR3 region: CSVRTRSYEQYF. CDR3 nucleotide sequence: TGCAGCGTCCGGACACGGTCCTACGAGCAGTACTTC.

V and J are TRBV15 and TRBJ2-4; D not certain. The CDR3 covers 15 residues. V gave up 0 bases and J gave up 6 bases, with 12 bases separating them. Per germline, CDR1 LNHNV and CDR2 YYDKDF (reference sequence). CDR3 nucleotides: TGTGCCACCAGCAGAGATCCGGTCTCCTCAAACATTCAGTACTTC. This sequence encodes CATSRDPVSSNIQYF.

The CDR3 region is CSVLGDPGNEKLFF. For the CDR3, the DNA is TGCAGCGTTCTCGGGGACCCTGGTAATGAAAAACTGTTTTTT. This chain links TRBV29-1 with TRBJ1-4, with D maybe TRBD1 (5 bases). Germline V CDR1 and CDR2: SQVTM, ANQGSEA. Trimming took 5 bases from V and 4 from J, leaving 14 bases between them. The CDR3 is 14 residues long.

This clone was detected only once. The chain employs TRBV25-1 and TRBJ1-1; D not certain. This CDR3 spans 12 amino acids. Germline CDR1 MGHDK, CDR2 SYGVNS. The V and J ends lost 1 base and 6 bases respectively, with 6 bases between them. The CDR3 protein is CASSESYSEAFF. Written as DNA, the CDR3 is TGTGCCAGCAGTGAATCTTACTCTGAAGCTTTCTTT.

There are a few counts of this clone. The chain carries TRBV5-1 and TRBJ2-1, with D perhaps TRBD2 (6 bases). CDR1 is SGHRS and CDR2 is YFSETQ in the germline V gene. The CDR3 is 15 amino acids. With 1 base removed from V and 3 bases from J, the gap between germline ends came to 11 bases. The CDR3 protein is CASSLTGVSYNEQFF. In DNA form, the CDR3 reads TGCGCCAGCAGCTTGACGGGAGTTAGCTACAATGAGCAGTTCTTC. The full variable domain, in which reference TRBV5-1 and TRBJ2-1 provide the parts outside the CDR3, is KAGVTQTPRYLIKTRGQQVTLSCSPISGHRSVSWYQQTPGQGLQFLFEYFSETQRNKGNFPGRFSGRQFSNSRSEMNVSTLELGDSALYLCASSLTGVSYNEQFFGPGTRLTVL.

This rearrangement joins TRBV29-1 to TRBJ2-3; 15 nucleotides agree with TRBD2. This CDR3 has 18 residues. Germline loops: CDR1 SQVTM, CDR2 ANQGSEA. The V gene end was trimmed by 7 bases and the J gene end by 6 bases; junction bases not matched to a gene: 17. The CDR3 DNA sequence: TGCAGCGCCCCGAGCGGGGGCCCAGGGACTAGCGGGAGGGATACGCAGTATTTT. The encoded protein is CSAPSGGPGTSGRDTQYF.

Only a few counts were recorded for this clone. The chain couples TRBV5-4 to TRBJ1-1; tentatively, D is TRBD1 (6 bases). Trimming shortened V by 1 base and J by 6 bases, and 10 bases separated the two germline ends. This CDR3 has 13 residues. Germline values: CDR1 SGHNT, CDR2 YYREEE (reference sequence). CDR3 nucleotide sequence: TGTGCCAGCAGCTTGAAGGGGGTTGCTGAAGCTTTCTTT. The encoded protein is CASSLKGVAEAFF.

The chain's CDR3 is CASSLGLAGSYEQYF. CDR3 nucleotide sequence: TGTGCCAGCAGCCTCGGACTAGCGGGATCCTACGAGCAGTACTTC. The chain uses TRBV7-9 and TRBJ2-7, with 12 bases that match TRBD2. V dropped 5 bases and J dropped 1; count of bases not matched to a gene: 3. CDR3 length: 15 residues. The germline V gene encodes CDR1 SEHNR and CDR2 FQNEAQ (reference sequence).

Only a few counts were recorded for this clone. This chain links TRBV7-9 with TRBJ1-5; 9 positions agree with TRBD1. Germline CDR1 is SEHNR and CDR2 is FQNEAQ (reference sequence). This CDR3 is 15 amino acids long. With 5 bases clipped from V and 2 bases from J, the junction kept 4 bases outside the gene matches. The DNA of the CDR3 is TGTGCCAGCAGCAGGGACAGGGTGGGCAATCAGCCCCAGCATTTT. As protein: CASSRDRVGNQPQHF.